These 3 T cell receptor beta chains came from one sample sequenced in a study of cytomegalovirus exposure and HLA in healthy donors. Primers: 60 Vbeta forward and 13 Jbeta reverse. Data came from immunoSEQ multiplex PCR; TCRdb stores just in-frame clones and leaves some out. The data show roughly 140,000 clones, approximately 80% seen once. Sequencing input: PBMCs. These receptors were obtained from a woman aged 40 to 50 in good health and CMV-seronegative.

This rearrangement joins TRBV6-6 to TRBJ2-7; 8 bases fit TRBD1. V dropped 6 bases and J dropped 2; count of bases not matched to a gene: 9. Germline CDR1 and CDR2: MNHNY and SVGAGI (reference sequence). The CDR3 is made up of 15 amino acids. The CDR3 nucleotides read TGTGCCAGCAGGTCCGGGACAGGCAAGACCTACGAGCAGTACTTC. It encodes CASRSGTGKTYEQYF.

This clone has a handful of counts. The chain combines TRBV30 with TRBJ1-1; 7 positions agree with TRBD1. Trimming removed 5 bases from V and 3 bases from J; junction bases left unmatched: 6. Germline V lookup: CDR1 GTSNPN, CDR2 SVGIG (reference sequence). The CDR3 sequence is 13 residues long. The CDR3 bases are TGTGCCTGGGAACAGGGGAAATACACTGAAGCTTTCTTT. It codes for CAWEQGKYTEAFF.

V usage is TRBV6-1 and J usage is TRBJ1-2; D is undetermined. CDR3 length: 14 residues. Germline V gene lookup returns CDR1 MNHNS and CDR2 SASEGT. The V and J ends lost 1 base and 3 bases respectively, with 9 bases between them. The CDR3 sequence is CASSEGLTYYGYTF. CDR3 bases: TGTGCCAGCAGTGAAGGACTTACCTACTATGGCTACACCTTC.